The source of this T cell receptor (beta chain) is a study of T cell clonality in common variable immunodeficiency. This CDR3 has 17 residues. V was shortened by 2 bases and J by 0 bases, with 14 bases between the two germline ends. The germline CDR1 and CDR2 sequences are KGHSH and LQKENI. Clones were read by immunoSEQ multiplex PCR, and TCRdb kept only the in-frame ones, dropping some. The data show 40,000 to 65,000 clones, with none appearing a single time. This clone was seen ten or more times. The antigen is unknown. Sequencing ends 3 residues short of the CDR3 end; the germline J gene provides the rest. Overall study results and limits: Repertoire-complication correlations in CVID were limited by patient heterogeneity. Fewer deletions and N-nucleotide insertions were reportedly seen in common variable immunodeficiency TCR beta sequences.

This TCR came from a person aged 18 to 75 in good health. Sequencing used peripheral blood mononuclear cells. V is TRBV18 and J is TRBJ2-1; a weak D match, TRBD1 (5 bases). The part of the CDR3 DNA that was read is TGTGCCAGCTCACCATCGGTAGACAGTAGCTCCTACAATGAG. This encodes CASSPSVDSSSYNE. The CDR3 in its entirety is CASSPSVDSSSYNEQFF.